The rows below give T cell receptor beta chains drawn from one sample of a study of cytomegalovirus exposure and HLA in healthy donors. The method was immunoSEQ multiplex PCR; TCRdb's version includes in-frame clones alone and lacks a portion of them. The table includes around 250,000 clones, 90% detected once. Material for sequencing was PBMCs. These receptors were collected from a woman in her thirties in good health and CMV-seronegative. Each CDR3 is given with its conserved first and last residue. Fields, in order: D gene, clone size, J gene, V gene, CDR3 DNA, CDR3 protein. A D gene is named only where the DNA matches it firmly. Size values are once, few and many counts, or a class for expanded clones, and some rows have none.

>-|-|TRBJ2-4|TRBV7-9
TGTGCCAGCGGAGACCCCCTCAGGAACATTCAGTACTTC
CASGDPLRNIQYF
>-|-|TRBJ2-3|TRBV7-8
TGTGCCAGCAGCACCCAGCGGGCGGTCTTAAGCACAGATACGCAGTATTTT
CASSTQRAVLSTDTQYF
>-|-|TRBJ2-5|TRBV4-3
TGCGCCAGCAGCCAAGATCTTTTAATAGGCCTAGTTCAGTACTTC
CASSQDLLIGLVQYF
>-|-|TRBJ2-6|TRBV9
TGTGCCAGCAGCGCACCAGTAGCAGAGCCTCGGGCCAACGTCCTGACTTTC
CASSAPVAEPRANVLTF
>-|-|TRBJ1-1|TRBV5-1
TGCGCCAGCAGCGTAGGACAAGGGAACACTGAAGCTTTCTTT
CASSVGQGNTEAFF
>-|-|TRBJ2-7|TRBV7-9
TGTGCCAGCAGCTTCATTGGTACGGACGAGCAGTACTTC
CASSFIGTDEQYF
>TRBD1|-|TRBJ2-5|TRBV6-5
TGTGCCAGCCACAGGGGGTCGGGCCAGACCCAGTACTTC
CASHRGSGQTQYF
>-|-|TRBJ1-5|TRBV9
TGTGCCAGCAGCGTAGCGGACAGAGTTACCAATCAGCCCCAGCATTTT
CASSVADRVTNQPQHF
>TRBD1|once|TRBJ1-2|TRBV7-9
TGTGCCAGCAGCTCCGTGACAGGGGTTGGCTACACCTTC
CASSSVTGVGYTF
>TRBD1|-|TRBJ1-2|TRBV6-1
TGTGCCAGCAGTAGGGGGGGACAGGGTAACTATGGCTACACCTTC
CASSRGGQGNYGYTF
>-|-|TRBJ2-2|TRBV2
TGTGCCAGCAGCTTGAGGTCCTGGTCCGCCGGGGAGCTGTTTTTT
CASSLRSWSAGELFF
>-|-|TRBJ2-5|TRBV6-5
TGTGCCAGCAGTACGGACACTCCCCAAGAGACCCAGTACTTC
CASSTDTPQETQYF
>-|-|TRBJ2-7|TRBV11-2
TGTGCCAGCAGCTTAGATGATGCAGGACGCGAGCAGTACTTC
CASSLDDAGREQYF
>-|-|TRBJ2-7|TRBV20-1
TGCAGTGCTAGTTCTCGGGAGCAGTACTTC
CSASSREQYF
>-|once|TRBJ2-1|TRBV7-3
TGTGCCAGCAGCCCACGGACTACTACTGAGCAGTTCTTC
CASSPRTTTEQFF
>TRBD2|once|TRBJ2-3|TRBV9
TGTGCCAGCAGCGGGAGACTAGCGGGATCAGATACGCAGTATTTT
CASSGRLAGSDTQYF
>-|-|TRBJ1-2|TRBV5-4
TGTGCCAGCAGCTTGGTTCGGGGAGGGTCCCTCTATGGCTACACCTTC
CASSLVRGGSLYGYTF
>-|-|TRBJ2-7|TRBV19
TGTGCCAGTAGCAGACAGGTGACCTACGAGCAGTACTTC
CASSRQVTYEQYF
>TRBD2|-|TRBJ2-1|TRBV19
TGTGCCAGTAGTTGGTCTAGCGGGAGCGATGAGCAGTTCTTC
CASSWSSGSDEQFF
>-|-|TRBJ2-7|TRBV28
TGTGCCTACTCGGACAGAGAGCGGTCTCAGCAGTACTTC
CAYSDRERSQQYF
>-|-|TRBJ2-3|TRBV5-4
TGTGCCAGCAGCAAGGACGAGACCTCAAACCCGCAGTATTTT
CASSKDETSNPQYF
>TRBD2|-|TRBJ2-3|TRBV28
TGTGCCAGCAGTTCACCCTTACTAGCGGGAGGGGAGTCAAGGCATCCCACAGATACGCAGTATTTT
CASSSPLLAGGESRHPTDTQYF
>-|-|TRBJ2-2|TRBV5-4
TGTGCCAGCAGCTTGATGGCAGCGAACACCGGGGAGCTGTTTTTT
CASSLMAANTGELFF
>TRBD1|-|TRBJ2-7|TRBV28
TGTGCCAGCAGTTTTCGGGACAGTTCCTACGAGCAGTACTTC
CASSFRDSSYEQYF
>TRBD2|-|TRBJ2-7|TRBV10-3
TGTGCCATCGAAAGCGGGAGCTCCTACGAGCAGTACTTC
CAIESGSSYEQYF
>TRBD2|-|TRBJ2-5|TRBV28
TGTGCCAGCAGTCTTGGGGGGGAAGAGACCCAGTACTTC
CASSLGGEETQYF
>-|-|TRBJ1-1|TRBV5-4
TGTGCCAGCAGCTTGGACATGAACACTGAAGCTTTCTTT
CASSLDMNTEAFF
>TRBD1|once|TRBJ2-5|TRBV29-1
TGCAGCGTTGAATCGGGACAGGCTCAAGAGACCCAGTACTTC
CSVESGQAQETQYF
>TRBD2|-|TRBJ2-5|TRBV11-2
TGTGCCAGCAGCTTAGATTGGGCTAAGGCGGGAGTTCGGGAGACCCAGTACTTC
CASSLDWAKAGVRETQYF
>TRBD2|-|TRBJ2-5|TRBV13
TGTGCCAGCAGCTCCAGCCCCGGGACTAGCGGGGGGGAGACCCAGTACTTC
CASSSSPGTSGGETQYF
>-|once|TRBJ2-2|TRBV7-3
TGTGCCAGCAGCTTAAGGCCCGCCTGGGGCGGGGAGCTGTTTTTT
CASSLRPAWGGELFF